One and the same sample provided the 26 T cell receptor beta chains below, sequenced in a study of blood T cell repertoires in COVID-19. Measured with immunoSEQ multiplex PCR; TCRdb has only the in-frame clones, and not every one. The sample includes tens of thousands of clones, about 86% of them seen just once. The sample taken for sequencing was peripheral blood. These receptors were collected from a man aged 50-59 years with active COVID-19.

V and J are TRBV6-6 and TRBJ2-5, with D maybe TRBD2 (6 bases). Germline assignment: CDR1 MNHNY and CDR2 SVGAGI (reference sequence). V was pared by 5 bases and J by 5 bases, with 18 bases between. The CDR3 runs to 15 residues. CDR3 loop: CASSQRTGGAETQYF. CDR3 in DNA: TGTGCCAGCAGTCAACGTACAGGCGGGGCGGAGACCCAGTACTTC.

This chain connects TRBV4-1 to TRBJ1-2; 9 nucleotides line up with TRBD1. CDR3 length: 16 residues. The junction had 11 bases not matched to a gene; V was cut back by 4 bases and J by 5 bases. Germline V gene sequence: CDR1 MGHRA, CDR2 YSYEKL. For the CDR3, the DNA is TGCGCCAGCAGCCTCCAGGAGACAGGGGGTTTTTATGGCTACACCTTC. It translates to CASSLQETGGFYGYTF.

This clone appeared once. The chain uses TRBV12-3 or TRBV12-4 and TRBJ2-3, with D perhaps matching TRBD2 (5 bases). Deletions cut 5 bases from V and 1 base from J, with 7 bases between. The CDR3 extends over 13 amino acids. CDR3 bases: TGTGCCAGCAGTAGCGGTGGCACAGATACGCAGTATTTT. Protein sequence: CASSSGGTDTQYF.

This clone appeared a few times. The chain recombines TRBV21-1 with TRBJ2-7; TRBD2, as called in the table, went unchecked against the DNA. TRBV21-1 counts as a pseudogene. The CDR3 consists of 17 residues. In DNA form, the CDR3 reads TGTGCCAGCAGCAGGGAGGTGGCAGCCCCGAAGGAAATGGGGCAGTACGTC. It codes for CASSREVAAPKEMGQYV.

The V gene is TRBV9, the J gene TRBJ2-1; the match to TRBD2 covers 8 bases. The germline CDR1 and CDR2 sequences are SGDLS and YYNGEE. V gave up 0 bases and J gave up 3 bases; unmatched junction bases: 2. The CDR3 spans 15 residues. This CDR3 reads CASSVDRGGYNEQFF. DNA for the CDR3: TGTGCCAGCAGCGTAGATCGGGGGGGCTACAATGAGCAGTTCTTC.

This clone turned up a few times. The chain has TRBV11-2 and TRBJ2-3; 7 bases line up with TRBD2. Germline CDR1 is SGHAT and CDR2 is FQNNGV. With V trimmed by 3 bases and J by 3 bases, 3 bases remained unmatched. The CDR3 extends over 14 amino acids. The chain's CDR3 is CASSFGLGTDTQYF. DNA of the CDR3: TGTGCCAGCAGCTTTGGACTAGGGACAGATACGCAGTATTTT.

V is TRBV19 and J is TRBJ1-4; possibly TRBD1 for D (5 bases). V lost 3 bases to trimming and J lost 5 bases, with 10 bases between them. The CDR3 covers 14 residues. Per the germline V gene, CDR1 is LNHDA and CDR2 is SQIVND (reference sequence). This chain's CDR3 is CASSIGKGNEKLFF. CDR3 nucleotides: TGTGCCAGTAGTATTGGGAAGGGGAATGAAAAACTGTTTTTT.

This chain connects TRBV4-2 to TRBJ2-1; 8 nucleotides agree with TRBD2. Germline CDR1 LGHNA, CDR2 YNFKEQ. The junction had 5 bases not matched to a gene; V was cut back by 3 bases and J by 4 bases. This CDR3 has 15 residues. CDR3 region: CASSQKRGGYNEQFF. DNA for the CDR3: TGTGCCAGCAGCCAGAAACGGGGGGGATACAATGAGCAGTTCTTC.

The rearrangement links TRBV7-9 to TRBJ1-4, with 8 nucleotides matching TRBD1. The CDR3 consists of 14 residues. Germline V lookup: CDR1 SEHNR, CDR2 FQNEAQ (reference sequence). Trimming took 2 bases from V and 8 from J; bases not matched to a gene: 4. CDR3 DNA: TGTGCCAGCAGCTTATCACAGGGGGGAGAAAAACTGTTTTTT. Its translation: CASSLSQGGEKLFF.

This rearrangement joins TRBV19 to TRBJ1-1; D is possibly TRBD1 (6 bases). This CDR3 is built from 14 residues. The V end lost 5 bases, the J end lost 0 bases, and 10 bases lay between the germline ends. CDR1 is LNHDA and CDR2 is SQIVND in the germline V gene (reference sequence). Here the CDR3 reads CASSPGEMNTEAFF. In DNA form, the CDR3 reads TGTGCCAGTAGTCCAGGGGAAATGAACACTGAAGCTTTCTTT.

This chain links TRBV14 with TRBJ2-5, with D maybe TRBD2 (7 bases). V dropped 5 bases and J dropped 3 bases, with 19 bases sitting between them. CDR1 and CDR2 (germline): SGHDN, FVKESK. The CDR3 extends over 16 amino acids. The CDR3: CASSYTRGTLKETQYF. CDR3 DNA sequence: TGTGCCAGCAGCTACACGCGGGGGACACTGAAAGAGACCCAGTACTTC.

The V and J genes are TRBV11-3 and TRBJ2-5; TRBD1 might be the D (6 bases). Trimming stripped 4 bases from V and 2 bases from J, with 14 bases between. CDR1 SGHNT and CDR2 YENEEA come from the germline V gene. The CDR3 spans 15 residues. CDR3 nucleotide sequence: TGTGCCAGCAGCTATGGGGGAAGGGGGCAAGAGACCCAGTACTTC. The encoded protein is CASSYGGRGQETQYF.

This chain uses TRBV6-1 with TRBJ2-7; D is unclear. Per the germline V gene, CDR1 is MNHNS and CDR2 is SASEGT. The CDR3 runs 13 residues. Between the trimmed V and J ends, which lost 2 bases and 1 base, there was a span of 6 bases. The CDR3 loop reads CASSESLSYEQYV. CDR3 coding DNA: TGTGCCAGCAGTGAATCACTGTCCTACGAGCAGTACGTC.

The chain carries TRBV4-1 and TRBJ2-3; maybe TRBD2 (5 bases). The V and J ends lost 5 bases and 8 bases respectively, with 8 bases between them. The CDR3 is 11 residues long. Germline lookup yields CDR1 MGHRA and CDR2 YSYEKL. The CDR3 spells CASSFEGTQYF. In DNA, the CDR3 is TGCGCCAGCAGCTTCGAGGGTACGCAGTATTTT.

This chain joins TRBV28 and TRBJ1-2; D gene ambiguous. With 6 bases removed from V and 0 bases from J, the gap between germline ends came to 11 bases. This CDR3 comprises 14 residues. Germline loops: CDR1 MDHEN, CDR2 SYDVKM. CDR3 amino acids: CASRRNRANYGYTF. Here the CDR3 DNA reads TGTGCCAGCAGAAGAAACAGAGCTAACTATGGCTACACCTTC.

Here the CDR3 DNA reads TGTGCCAGCAGGGACTTATATAGCAATCAGCCCCAGCATTTT. Protein product: CASRDLYSNQPQHF. This sequence joins TRBV6-5 and TRBJ1-5; D is ambiguous. Between the trimmed V and J ends, which lost 6 bases and 0 bases, there was a span of 9 bases. CDR1 and CDR2 from the germline V gene are MNHEY and SVGAGI. The CDR3 runs 14 residues.

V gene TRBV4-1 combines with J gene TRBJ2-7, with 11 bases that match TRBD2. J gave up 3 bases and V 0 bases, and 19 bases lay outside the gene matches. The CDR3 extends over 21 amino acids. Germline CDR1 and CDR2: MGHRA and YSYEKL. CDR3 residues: CASSQEGARGSSGRGGYEQYV. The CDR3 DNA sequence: TGCGCCAGCAGCCAAGAGGGGGCAAGAGGAAGTAGCGGGAGGGGAGGCTACGAGCAGTACGTC.

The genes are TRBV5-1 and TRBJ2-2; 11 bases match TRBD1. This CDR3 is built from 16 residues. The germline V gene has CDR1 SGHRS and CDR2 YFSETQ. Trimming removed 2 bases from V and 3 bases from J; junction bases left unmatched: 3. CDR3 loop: CASSLPGQGDTGELFF. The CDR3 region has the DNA TGCGCCAGCAGCTTACCGGGACAGGGGGACACCGGGGAGCTGTTTTTT.

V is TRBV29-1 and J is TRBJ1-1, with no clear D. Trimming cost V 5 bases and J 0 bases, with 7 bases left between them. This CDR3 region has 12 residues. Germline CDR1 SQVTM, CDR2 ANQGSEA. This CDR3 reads CSVLVLNTEAFF. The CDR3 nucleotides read TGCAGCGTTTTAGTCCTGAACACTGAAGCTTTCTTT.

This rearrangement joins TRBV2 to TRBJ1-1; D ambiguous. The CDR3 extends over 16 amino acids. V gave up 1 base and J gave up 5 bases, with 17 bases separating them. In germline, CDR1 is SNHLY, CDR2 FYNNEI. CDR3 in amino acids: CASSEESPAVGTEAFF. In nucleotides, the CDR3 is TGTGCCAGCAGTGAAGAATCGCCAGCGGTCGGTACTGAAGCTTTCTTT.

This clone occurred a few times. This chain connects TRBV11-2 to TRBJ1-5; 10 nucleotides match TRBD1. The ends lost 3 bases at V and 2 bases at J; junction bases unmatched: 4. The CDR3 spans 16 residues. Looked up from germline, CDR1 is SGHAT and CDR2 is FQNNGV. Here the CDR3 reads CASSLTGTGGNQPQHF. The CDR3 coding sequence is TGTGCCAGCAGCTTGACCGGGACAGGGGGCAATCAGCCCCAGCATTTT.

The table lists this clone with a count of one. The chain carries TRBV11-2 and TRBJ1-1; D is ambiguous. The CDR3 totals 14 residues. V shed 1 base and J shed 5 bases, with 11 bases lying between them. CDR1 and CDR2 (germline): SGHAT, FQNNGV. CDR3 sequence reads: CASSLGAGKTEAFF. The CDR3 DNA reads TGTGCCAGCAGCTTAGGGGCGGGAAAGACTGAAGCTTTCTTT.

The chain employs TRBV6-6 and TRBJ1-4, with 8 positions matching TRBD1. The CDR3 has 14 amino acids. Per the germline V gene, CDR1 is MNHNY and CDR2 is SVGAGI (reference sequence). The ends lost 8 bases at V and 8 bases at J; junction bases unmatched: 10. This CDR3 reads CASARQGAEEKLFF. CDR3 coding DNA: TGTGCCAGCGCACGGCAGGGGGCTGAAGAAAAACTGTTTTTT.

The CDR3 loop is CASSSRAGSDTQYF. In DNA, the CDR3 is TGTGCCAGCAGCTCTCGGGCGGGATCAGATACGCAGTATTTT. The V gene is TRBV7-6, the J gene TRBJ2-3; TRBD2 might be the D (6 bases). The CDR3 length is 14 residues. Between the trimmed V and J ends, which lost 4 bases and 4 bases, there was a span of 12 bases. Germline CDR1 and CDR2: SGHVS and FNYEAQ.

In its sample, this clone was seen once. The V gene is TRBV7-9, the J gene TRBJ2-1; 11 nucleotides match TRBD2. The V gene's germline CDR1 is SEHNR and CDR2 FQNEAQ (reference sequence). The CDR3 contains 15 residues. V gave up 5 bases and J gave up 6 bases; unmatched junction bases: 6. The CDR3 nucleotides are TGTGCCAGCAGCAAAATAGCGGGGGGGATCAATGAGCAGTTCTTC. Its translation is CASSKIAGGINEQFF.

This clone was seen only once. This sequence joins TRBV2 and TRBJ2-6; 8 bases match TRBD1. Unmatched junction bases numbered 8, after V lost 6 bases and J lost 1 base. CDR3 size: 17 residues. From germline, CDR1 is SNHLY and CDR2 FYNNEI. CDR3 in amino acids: CASSQGAMGSGANVLTF. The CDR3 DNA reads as TGTGCCAGCAGCCAGGGGGCTATGGGATCTGGGGCCAACGTCCTGACTTTC.